The clone carrying this TCR beta chain was observed many times. This sample is drawn from a study of T-cell reconstitution after alpha-beta-depleted transplantation in children. Unique molecular identifiers were used in preparing the TCRbeta library. TCRdb fed the PCR reads into MiXCR, producing one record per CDR3 protein. The repertoire holds about 580,000 distinct CDR3 sequences, with under 30% as singletons. This CDR3 is built from 13 residues. Germline loops: CDR1 SGHRS, CDR2 YFSETQ. V lost 0 bases, J lost 3 bases, and 7 bases lay in between. Sequences were derived from PBMCs, mostly from graft donor cells, sampled 360 days after TCRalphabeta/CD19-depleted stem cell transplant. The chain links TRBV5-1 to TRBJ2-7; D uncertain. The sequence came from a boy in the first two years of life who had a stem cell transplant for acute myeloid leukemia, so the T cells may come from the graft donor. The CDR3 coding sequence is TGCGCCAGCAGCTTGGGCAGCTTCTACGAGCAGTACTTC. It specifies CASSLGSFYEQYF. The whole variable domain, filled in from reference TRBV5-1 and TRBJ2-7, reads KAGVTQTPRYLIKTRGQQVTLSCSPISGHRSVSWYQQTPGQGLQFLFEYFSETQRNKGNFPGRFSGRQFSNSRSEMNVSTLELGDSALYLCASSLGSFYEQYFGPGTRLTVT.